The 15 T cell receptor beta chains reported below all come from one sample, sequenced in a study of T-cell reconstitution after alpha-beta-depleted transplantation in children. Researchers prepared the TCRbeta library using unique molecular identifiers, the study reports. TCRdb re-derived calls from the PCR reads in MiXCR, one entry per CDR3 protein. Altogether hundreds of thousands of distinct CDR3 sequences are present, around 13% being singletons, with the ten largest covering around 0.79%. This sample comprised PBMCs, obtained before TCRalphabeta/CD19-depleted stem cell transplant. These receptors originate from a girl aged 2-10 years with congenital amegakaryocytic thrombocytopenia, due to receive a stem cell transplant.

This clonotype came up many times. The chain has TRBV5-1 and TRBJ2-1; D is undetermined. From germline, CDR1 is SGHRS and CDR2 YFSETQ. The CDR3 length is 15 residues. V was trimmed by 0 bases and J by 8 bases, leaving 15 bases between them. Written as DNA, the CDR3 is TGCGCCAGCAGCTTGGTGACTTTTCAAGACGATGAGCAGTTCTTC. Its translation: CASSLVTFQDDEQFF. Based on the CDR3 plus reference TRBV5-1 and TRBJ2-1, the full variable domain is KAGVTQTPRYLIKTRGQQVTLSCSPISGHRSVSWYQQTPGQGLQFLFEYFSETQRNKGNFPGRFSGRQFSNSRSEMNVSTLELGDSALYLCASSLVTFQDDEQFFGPGTRLTVL.

CDR3 sequence: CASSPPGTGGEQYF. CDR3 DNA sequence: TGTGCCAGCTCACCACCCGGGACAGGGGGCGAGCAGTACTTC. The genes are TRBV18 and TRBJ2-7; 11 positions agree with TRBD1. Germline CDR1 and CDR2: KGHSH and LQKENI. After removal of 0 bases from V and 6 bases from J, the junction contained 1 base not matched to a gene. There are 14 residues in the CDR3.

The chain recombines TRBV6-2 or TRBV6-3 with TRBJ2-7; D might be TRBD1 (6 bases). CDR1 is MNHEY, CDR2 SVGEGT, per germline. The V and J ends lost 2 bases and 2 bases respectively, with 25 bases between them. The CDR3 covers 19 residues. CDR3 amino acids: CASSYRTAGVRLGPYEQYF. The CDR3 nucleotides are TGTGCCAGCAGTTACAGAACGGCAGGGGTTAGGCTTGGACCCTACGAGCAGTACTTC.

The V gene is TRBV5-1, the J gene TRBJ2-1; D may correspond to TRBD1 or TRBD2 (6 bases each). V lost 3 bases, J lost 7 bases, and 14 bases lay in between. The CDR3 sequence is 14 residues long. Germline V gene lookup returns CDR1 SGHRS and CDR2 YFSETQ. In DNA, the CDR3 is TGCGCCAGCAGCTCTATTATAGGGGGGAATGAGCAGTTCTTC. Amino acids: CASSSIIGGNEQFF.

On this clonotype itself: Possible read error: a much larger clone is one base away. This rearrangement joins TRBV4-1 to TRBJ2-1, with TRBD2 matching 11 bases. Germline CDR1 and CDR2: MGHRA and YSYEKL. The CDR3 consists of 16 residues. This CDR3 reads CASSQEGLAEYNEPFF. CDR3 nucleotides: TGCGCCAGCAGCCAAGAGGGACTAGCGGAATACAATGAGCCGTTCTTC.

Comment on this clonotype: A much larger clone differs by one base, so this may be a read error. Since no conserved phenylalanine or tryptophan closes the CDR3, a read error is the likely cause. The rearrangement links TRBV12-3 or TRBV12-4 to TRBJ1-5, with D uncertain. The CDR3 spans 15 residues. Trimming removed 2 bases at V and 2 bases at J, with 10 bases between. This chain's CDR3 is CASSLMRGGNQPQHS. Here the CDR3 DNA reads TGTGCCAGCAGTTTAATGAGAGGTGGCAATCAGCCCCAGCATTCT.

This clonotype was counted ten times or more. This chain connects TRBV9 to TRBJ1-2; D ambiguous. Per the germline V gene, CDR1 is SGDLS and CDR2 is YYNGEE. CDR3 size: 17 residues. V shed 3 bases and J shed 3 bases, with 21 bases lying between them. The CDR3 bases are TGTGCCAGCAGCGGTCGTGGAGGACCTGACTTGGACTATGGCTACACCTTC. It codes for CASSGRGGPDLDYGYTF. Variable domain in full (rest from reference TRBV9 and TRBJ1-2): DSGVTQTPKHLITATGQRVTLRCSPRSGDLSVYWYQQSLDQGLQFLIQYYNGEERAKGNILERFSAQQFPDLHSELNLSSLELGDSALYFCASSGRGGPDLDYGYTFGSGTRLTVV.

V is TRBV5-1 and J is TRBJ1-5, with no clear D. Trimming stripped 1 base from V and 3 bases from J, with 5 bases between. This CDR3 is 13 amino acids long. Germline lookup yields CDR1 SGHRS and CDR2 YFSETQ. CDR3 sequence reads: CASSLQSNQPQHF. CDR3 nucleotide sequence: TGCGCCAGCAGCTTGCAATCCAATCAGCCCCAGCATTTT. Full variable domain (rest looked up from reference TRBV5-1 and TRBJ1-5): KAGVTQTPRYLIKTRGQQVTLSCSPISGHRSVSWYQQTPGQGLQFLFEYFSETQRNKGNFPGRFSGRQFSNSRSEMNVSTLELGDSALYLCASSLQSNQPQHFGDGTRLSIL.

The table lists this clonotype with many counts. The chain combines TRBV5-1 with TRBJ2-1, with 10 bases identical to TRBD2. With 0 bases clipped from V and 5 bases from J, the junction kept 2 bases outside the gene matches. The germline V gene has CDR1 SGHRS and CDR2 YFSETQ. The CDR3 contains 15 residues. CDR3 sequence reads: CASSLGGLADNEQFF. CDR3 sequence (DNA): TGCGCCAGCAGCTTGGGTGGACTAGCGGACAATGAGCAGTTCTTC.

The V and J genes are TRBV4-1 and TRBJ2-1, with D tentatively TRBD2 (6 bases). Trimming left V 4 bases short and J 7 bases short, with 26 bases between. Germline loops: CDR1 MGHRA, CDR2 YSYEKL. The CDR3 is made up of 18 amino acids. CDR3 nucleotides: TGCGCCAGCAGCCCGGGAATCGAGGACCTAGCGTACTTAAATGAGCAGTTCTTC. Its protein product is CASSPGIEDLAYLNEQFF.

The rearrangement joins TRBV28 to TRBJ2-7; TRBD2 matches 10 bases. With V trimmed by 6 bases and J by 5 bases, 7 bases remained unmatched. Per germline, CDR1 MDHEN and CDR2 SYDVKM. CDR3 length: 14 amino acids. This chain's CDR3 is CASSQRTSGHEQYF. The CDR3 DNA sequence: TGTGCCAGCAGCCAAAGGACTAGCGGACACGAGCAGTACTTC.

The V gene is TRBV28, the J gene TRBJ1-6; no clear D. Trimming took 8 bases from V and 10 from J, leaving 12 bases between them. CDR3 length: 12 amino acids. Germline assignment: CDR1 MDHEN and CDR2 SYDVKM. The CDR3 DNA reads TGTGCCAGCTCGATGAGAGGATCACCCCTCCACTTT. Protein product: CASSMRGSPLHF. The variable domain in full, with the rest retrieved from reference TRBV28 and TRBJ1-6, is DVKVTQSSRYLVKRTGEKVFLECVQDMDHENMFWYRQDPGLGLRLIYFSYDVKMKEKGDIPEGYSVSREKKERFSLILESASTNQTSMYLCASSMRGSPLHFGNGTRLTVT.

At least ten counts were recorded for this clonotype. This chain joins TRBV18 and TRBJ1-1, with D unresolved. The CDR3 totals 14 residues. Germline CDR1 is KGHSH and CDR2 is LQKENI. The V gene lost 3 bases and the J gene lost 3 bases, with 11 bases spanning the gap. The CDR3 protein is CASSPKPTDTEAFF. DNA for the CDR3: TGTGCCAGCTCACCCAAACCGACGGACACTGAAGCTTTCTTT.

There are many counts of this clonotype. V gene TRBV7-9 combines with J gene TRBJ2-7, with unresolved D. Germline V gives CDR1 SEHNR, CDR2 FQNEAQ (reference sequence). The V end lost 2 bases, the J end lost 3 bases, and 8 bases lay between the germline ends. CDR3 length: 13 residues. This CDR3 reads CASSLTKVYEQYF. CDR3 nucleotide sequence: TGTGCCAGCAGCTTAACGAAAGTCTACGAGCAGTACTTC.

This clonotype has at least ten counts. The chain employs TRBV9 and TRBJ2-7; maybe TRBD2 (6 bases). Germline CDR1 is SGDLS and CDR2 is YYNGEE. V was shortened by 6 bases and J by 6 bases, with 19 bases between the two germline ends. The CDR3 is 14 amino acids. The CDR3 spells CASTLGEDRGEQYF. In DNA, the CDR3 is TGTGCCAGCACGCTGGGGGAGGATCGTGGCGAGCAGTACTTC.